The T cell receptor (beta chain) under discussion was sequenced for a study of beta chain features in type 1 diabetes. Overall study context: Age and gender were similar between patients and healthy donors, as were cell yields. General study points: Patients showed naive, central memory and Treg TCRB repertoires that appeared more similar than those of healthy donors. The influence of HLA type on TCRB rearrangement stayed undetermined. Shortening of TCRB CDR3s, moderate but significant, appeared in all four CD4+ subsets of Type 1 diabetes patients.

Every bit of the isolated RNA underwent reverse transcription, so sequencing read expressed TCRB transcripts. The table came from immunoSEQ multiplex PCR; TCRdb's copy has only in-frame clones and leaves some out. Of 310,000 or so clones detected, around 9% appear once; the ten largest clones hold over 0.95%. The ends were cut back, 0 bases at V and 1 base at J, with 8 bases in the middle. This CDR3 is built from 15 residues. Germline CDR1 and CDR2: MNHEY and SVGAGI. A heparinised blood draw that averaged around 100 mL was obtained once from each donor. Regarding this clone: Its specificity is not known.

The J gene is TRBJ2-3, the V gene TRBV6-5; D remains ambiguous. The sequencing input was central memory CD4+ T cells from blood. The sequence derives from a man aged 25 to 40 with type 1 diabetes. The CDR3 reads CASSYSSQGTDTQYF. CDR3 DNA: TGTGCCAGCAGTTACTCTTCCCAGGGCACAGATACGCAGTATTTT.